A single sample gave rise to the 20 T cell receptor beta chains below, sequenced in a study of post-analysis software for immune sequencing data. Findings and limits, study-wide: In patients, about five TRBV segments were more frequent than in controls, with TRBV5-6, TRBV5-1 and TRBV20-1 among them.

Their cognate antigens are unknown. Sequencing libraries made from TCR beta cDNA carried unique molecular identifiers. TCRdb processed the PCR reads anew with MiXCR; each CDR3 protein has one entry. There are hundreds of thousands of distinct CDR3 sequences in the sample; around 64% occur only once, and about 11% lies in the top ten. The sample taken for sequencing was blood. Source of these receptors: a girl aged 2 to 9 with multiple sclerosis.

In nucleotides, the CDR3 is TGTGCCAGCAGTTATTCACCGGGACAGGGGTTAACAGATACGCAGTATTTT. This encodes CASSYSPGQGLTDTQYF. The chain combines TRBV6-5 with TRBJ2-3; TRBD1 agrees at 10 bases. The junction had 9 bases not matched to a gene; V was cut back by 3 bases and J by 3 bases. Germline CDR1 MNHEY, CDR2 SVGAGI. This CDR3 is built from 17 residues.

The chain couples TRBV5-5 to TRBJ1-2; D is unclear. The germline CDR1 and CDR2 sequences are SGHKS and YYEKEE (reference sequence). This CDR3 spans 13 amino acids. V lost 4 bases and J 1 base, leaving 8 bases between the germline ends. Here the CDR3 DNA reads TGTGCCAGCAGCCTTAGTCTTAACTATGGCTACACCTTC. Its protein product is CASSLSLNYGYTF.

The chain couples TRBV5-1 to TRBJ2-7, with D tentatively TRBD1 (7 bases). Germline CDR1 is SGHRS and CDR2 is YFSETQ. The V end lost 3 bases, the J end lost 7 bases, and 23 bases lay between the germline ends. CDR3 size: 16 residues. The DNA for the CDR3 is TGCGCCAGCAGCTCCGCGGGGAGCAGGGGGATCGGTGAGCAGTACTTC. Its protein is CASSSAGSRGIGEQYF.

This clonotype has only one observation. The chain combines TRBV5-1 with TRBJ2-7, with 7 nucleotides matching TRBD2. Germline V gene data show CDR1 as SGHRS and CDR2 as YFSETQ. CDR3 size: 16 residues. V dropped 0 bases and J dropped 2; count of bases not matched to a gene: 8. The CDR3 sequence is CASSLAIAGAAYEQYF. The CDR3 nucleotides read TGCGCCAGCAGCTTGGCCATTGCGGGAGCCGCCTACGAGCAGTACTTC.

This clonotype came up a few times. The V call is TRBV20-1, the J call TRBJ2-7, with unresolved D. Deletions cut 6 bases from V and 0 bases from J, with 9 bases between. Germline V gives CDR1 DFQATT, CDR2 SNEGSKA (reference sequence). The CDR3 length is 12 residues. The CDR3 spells CSATPGSYEQYF. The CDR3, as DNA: TGCAGTGCCACCCCAGGCTCCTACGAGCAGTACTTC.

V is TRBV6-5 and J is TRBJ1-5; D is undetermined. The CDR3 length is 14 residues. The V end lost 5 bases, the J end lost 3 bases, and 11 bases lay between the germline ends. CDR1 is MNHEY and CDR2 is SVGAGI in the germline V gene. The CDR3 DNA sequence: TGTGCCAGCAGTAGTTCAGGATTCAATCAGCCCCAGCATTTT. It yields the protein CASSSSGFNQPQHF.

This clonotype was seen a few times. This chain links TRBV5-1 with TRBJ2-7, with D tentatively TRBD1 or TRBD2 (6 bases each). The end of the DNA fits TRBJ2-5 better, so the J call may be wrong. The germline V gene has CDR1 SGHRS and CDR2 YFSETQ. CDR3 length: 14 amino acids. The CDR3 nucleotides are TGCGCCAGCAGCTTGGCAGGGGAGGTGGAGACCCAGTACTTC. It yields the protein CASSLAGEVETQYF.

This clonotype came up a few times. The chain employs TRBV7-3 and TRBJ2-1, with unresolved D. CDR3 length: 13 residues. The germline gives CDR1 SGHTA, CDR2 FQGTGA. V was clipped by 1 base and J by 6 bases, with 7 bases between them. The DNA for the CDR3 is TGTGCCAGCAGCTTAATTCCGTTCAATGAGCAGTTCTTC. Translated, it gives CASSLIPFNEQFF. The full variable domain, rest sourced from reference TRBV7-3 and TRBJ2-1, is GAGVSQTPSNKVTEKGKYVELRCDPISGHTALYWYRQSLGQGPEFLIYFQGTGAADDSGLPNDRFFAVRPEGSVSTLKIQRTERGDSAVYLCASSLIPFNEQFFGPGTRLTVL.

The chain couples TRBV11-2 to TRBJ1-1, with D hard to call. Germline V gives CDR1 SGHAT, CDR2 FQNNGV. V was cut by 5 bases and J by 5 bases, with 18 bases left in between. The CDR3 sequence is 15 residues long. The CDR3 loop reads CASSIAEGKRTEAFF. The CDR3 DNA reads TGTGCCAGCAGCATAGCCGAGGGTAAGAGAACTGAAGCTTTCTTT. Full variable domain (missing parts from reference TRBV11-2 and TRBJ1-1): EAGVAQSPRYKIIEKRQSVAFWCNPISGHATLYWYQQILGQGPKLLIQFQNNGVVDDSQLPKDRFSAERLKGVDSTLKIQPAKLEDSAVYLCASSIAEGKRTEAFFGQGTRLTVV.

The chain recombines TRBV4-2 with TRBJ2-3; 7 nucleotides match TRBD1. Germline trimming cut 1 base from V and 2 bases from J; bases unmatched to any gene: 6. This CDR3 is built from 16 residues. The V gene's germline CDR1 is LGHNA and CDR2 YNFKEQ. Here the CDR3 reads CASSQGQGAPTDTQYF. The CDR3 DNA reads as TGTGCCAGCAGCCAAGGACAGGGAGCCCCCACAGATACGCAGTATTTT.

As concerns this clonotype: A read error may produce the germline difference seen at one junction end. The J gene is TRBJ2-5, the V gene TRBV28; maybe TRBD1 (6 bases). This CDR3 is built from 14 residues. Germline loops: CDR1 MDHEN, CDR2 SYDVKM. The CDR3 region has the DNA TGTGCCAGCAGTGCCGTTGACAGGCAAGACACCCAGTACTTC. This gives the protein CASSAVDRQDTQYF.

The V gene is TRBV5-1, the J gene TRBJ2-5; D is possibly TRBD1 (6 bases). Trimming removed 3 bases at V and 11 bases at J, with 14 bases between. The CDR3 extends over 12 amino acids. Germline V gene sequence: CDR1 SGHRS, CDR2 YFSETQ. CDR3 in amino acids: CASSYDRKEQYF. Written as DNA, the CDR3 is TGCGCCAGCAGCTACGACAGGAAGGAGCAGTACTTC.

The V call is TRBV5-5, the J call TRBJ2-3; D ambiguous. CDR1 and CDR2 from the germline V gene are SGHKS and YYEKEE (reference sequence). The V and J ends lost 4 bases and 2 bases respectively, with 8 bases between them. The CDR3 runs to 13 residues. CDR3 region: CASSGFITDTQYF. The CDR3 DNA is TGTGCCAGCAGCGGATTTATCACAGATACGCAGTATTTT.

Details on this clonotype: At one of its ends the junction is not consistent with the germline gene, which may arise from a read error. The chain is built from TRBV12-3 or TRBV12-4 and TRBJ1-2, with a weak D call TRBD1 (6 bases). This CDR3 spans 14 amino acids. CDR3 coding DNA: TGTGCCAGCAGTCCGATGGGGGCTAACTATAGCTACACCTTC. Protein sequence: CASSPMGANYSYTF.

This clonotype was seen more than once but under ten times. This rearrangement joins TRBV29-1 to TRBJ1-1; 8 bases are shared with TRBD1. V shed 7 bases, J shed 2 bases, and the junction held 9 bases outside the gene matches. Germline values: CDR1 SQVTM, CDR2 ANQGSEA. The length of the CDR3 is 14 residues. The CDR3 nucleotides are TGCAGCGCTGAGCTACAGGGGGGAAACACTGAAGCTTTCTTT. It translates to CSAELQGGNTEAFF.

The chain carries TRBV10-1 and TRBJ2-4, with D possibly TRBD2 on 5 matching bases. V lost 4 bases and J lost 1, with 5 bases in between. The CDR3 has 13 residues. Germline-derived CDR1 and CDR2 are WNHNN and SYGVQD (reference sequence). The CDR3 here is CASSGGAKNIQYF. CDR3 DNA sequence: TGCGCCAGCAGTGGAGGGGCCAAAAACATTCAGTACTTC.

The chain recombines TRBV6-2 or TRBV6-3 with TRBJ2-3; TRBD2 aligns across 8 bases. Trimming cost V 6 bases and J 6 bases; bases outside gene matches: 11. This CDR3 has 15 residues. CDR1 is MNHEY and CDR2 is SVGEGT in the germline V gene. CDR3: CASSPSYGGADTQYF. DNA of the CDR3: TGTGCCAGCAGCCCCAGTTACGGGGGGGCGGATACGCAGTATTTT.

Written as DNA, the CDR3 is TGTGCCAGCAGCTGGTGGGAAGCGGGAGCCACAGATACGCAGTATTTT. Translated: CASSWWEAGATDTQYF. This chain joins TRBV11-2 and TRBJ2-3, with TRBD2 identical over 8 bases. Looked up from germline, CDR1 is SGHAT and CDR2 is FQNNGV. This CDR3 contains 16 residues. V lost 4 bases, J lost 2 bases, and 8 bases stayed unmatched. The full variable domain, with the rest looked up from reference TRBV11-2 and TRBJ2-3, is EAGVAQSPRYKIIEKRQSVAFWCNPISGHATLYWYQQILGQGPKLLIQFQNNGVVDDSQLPKDRFSAERLKGVDSTLKIQPAKLEDSAVYLCASSWWEAGATDTQYFGPGTRLTVL.

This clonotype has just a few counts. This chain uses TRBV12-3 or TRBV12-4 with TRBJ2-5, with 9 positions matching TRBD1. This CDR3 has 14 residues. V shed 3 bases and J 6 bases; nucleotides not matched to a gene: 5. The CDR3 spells CASSLPDRGKTQYF. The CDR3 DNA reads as TGTGCCAGCAGTTTGCCGGACAGGGGAAAGACCCAGTACTTC.

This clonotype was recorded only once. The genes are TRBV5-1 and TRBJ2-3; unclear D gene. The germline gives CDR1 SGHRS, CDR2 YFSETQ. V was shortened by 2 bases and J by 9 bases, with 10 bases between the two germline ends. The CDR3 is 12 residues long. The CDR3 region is CASSLVDGTQYF. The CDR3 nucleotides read TGCGCCAGCAGCTTAGTAGACGGGACGCAGTATTTT.